This T cell receptor beta chain was retrieved from a study of early T cells in non-severe SARS-CoV-2 infection. This clonotype was recorded many times. TCRdb reprocessed the 5' RACE reads with MiXCR, giving one entry per CDR3 protein. The sample consists of about 67,000 distinct CDR3 sequences, 11% of them appearing once. Germline V gene sequence: CDR1 DFQATT, CDR2 SNEGSKA (reference sequence). The CDR3 length is 16 residues. Deletions cut 6 bases from V and 0 bases from J, with 21 bases between. The sequence was obtained from an adult who was a healthcare worker with PCR-confirmed SARS-CoV-2 infection or an uninfected control (not recorded which). Material for sequencing was whole blood. The chain links TRBV20-1 to TRBJ2-7, with a tentative D call TRBD2 (5 bases). The CDR3 is CSAQMSGSVSSYEQYF. In DNA, the CDR3 is TGCAGTGCGCAGATGAGCGGCTCAGTGTCCTCCTACGAGCAGTACTTC.